This is a list of T cell receptor beta chains from one sample in a study of preoperative IRX-2 immunotherapy in early breast cancer. Some clones are missing from TCRdb's copy, which holds only in-frame ones; the method was immunoSEQ multiplex PCR. This table holds fewer than 25,000 clones, about 90% found once. Sample: tumor tissue, taken after IRX-2 immunotherapy. These receptors came from a human donor with breast cancer. Both conserved end residues are part of each CDR3. The D gene is left open where the match is weak.

V	J	D	DNA	CDR3
TRBV5-4	TRBJ2-3	-	TGTGCCAGCAGCTTGACAGCAGATACGCAGTATTTT	CASSLTADTQYF
TRBV6-5	TRBJ1-1	-	TGTGCCAGCAGTTCGGACAGTCGGGCTTTCTTT	CASSSDSRAFF
TRBV5-1	TRBJ1-6	TRBD1	TGCGCCAGCAGACTAAGACAGGGCCTTGAGTCACCCCTCCACTTT	CASRLRQGLESPLHF
TRBV6-5	TRBJ2-3	-	TGTGCCAGCAGTTACGGAGTCGAGGGGGATACGCAGTATTTT	CASSYGVEGDTQYF
TRBV15	TRBJ1-5	-	TGTGCCACCAGCAGGGGACCCGGGACGGCCGGCAATCAGCCCCAGCATTTT	CATSRGPGTAGNQPQHF
TRBV7-2	TRBJ2-3	TRBD2	TGTGCCAGCAGTAAATCCGGGACTAGAGTGGATACGCAGTATTTT	CASSKSGTRVDTQYF
TRBV7-6	TRBJ2-3	-	TGTGCCAGCAGCTTAGCTCGGTTCACAGATACGCAGTATTTT	CASSLARFTDTQYF
TRBV6-1	TRBJ1-5	-	TGTGCCAGCAGGAGACTTAACCATGGCAATCAGCCCCAGCATTTT	CASRRLNHGNQPQHF
TRBV7-9	TRBJ1-1	-	TGTGCCAGCAGCCCTCCCGACAGGCTTAACACTGAAGCTTTCTTT	CASSPPDRLNTEAFF
TRBV19	TRBJ1-5	-	TGTGCCAGTAGTCCATTACCCGAGGGCAATCAGCCCCAGCATTTT	CASSPLPEGNQPQHF